These 12 T cell receptor beta chains were sequenced from one sample in a study of T cell responses to AZD1222 COVID-19 vaccine. Profiled with immunoSEQ multiplex PCR; TCRdb holds only in-frame clones, not every one. Counted here are about 140,000 clones, about nine tenths occurring once; the ten biggest clones make up more than 3%. Here the sequenced sample was peripheral blood, taken on day 0 of AZD1222 vaccination. These receptors came from an adult in good health.

This chain uses TRBV4-2 with TRBJ2-7; no clear D. Trimming pared 1 base from V and 5 bases from J, leaving 3 bases between. Germline CDR1 is LGHNA and CDR2 is YNFKEQ. The CDR3 spans 11 residues. CDR3 nucleotide sequence: TGTGCCAGCAGCCAAGGGAACGAGCAGTACTTC. Residues: CASSQGNEQYF.

The rearrangement links TRBV7-2 to TRBJ2-1; D unresolved. Trimming left V 0 bases short and J 4 bases short, with 7 bases between. CDR1 is SGHTA, CDR2 FQGNSA, per germline. CDR3 size: 14 residues. For the CDR3, the DNA is TGTGCCAGCAGCTTAGCCTGGGAATACAATGAGCAGTTCTTC. This translates into CASSLAWEYNEQFF.

The J gene is TRBJ2-2, the V gene TRBV19, with 10 positions matching TRBD1. The J segment lost 6 bases and the V segment lost 1 base, leaving 2 bases of the junction unmatched. This CDR3 has 15 amino acids. In germline, CDR1 is LNHDA, CDR2 SQIVND (reference sequence). The CDR3 nucleotides are TGTGCCAGTAGTATAGTCGGGACAGGGGCCGGGGAGCTGTTTTTT. The encoded protein is CASSIVGTGAGELFF.

The rearrangement links TRBV7-4 to TRBJ1-3; D gene ambiguous. V lost 1 base and J lost 0, with 10 bases in between. Germline V CDR1 and CDR2: SGHVT, SQSDAQ. The CDR3 spans 16 residues. For the CDR3, the DNA is TGTGCCAGCAGCTTAGGAGGGTTTGTCTCTGGAAACACCATATATTTT. It is translated as CASSLGGFVSGNTIYF.

This chain connects TRBV9 to TRBJ2-1; tentative D call: TRBD2 (5 bases). This CDR3 is built from 14 residues. Per germline, CDR1 SGDLS and CDR2 YYNGEE. The V gene lost 3 bases and the J gene lost 4 bases, with 11 bases spanning the gap. The CDR3 DNA follows: TGTGCCAGCAGCGATACTACTAGTTACAATGAGCAGTTCTTC. Residues: CASSDTTSYNEQFF.

This clone was picked up one time. The chain uses TRBV11-3 and TRBJ1-1; D unclear. The CDR3 consists of 13 residues. V dropped 5 bases and J dropped 1 base, with 8 bases sitting between them. Germline loops: CDR1 SGHNT, CDR2 YENEEA. CDR3 nucleotides: TGTGCCAGCAGCCTACGGGGGAACACTGAAGCTTTCTTT. Protein: CASSLRGNTEAFF.

The genes are TRBV18 and TRBJ2-3; D remains unclear. The CDR3 covers 13 residues. Trimming left V 8 bases short and J 4 bases short, with 13 bases between. Germline V CDR1 and CDR2: KGHSH, LQKENI. The CDR3 is CASPAGSADTQYF. CDR3 bases: TGTGCCAGCCCCGCAGGTTCCGCAGATACGCAGTATTTT.

The gene calls are TRBV19 and TRBJ2-1, with D perhaps matching TRBD1 or TRBD2 (6 bases each). The ends were cut back, 5 bases at V and 9 bases at J, with 17 bases in the middle. The germline gives CDR1 LNHDA, CDR2 SQIVND (reference sequence). There are 14 residues in the CDR3. CDR3 amino acids: CASSPQEGGAEQFF. The CDR3 DNA sequence: TGTGCCAGTAGTCCTCAGGAGGGGGGTGCTGAGCAGTTCTTC.

The rearrangement joins TRBV9 to TRBJ1-4; D possibly corresponds to TRBD1 (6 bases). The CDR3 totals 14 residues. The germline V and J ends were trimmed by 1 base and 7 bases, with 11 bases remaining between them. The germline V gene has CDR1 SGDLS and CDR2 YYNGEE. Here the CDR3 DNA reads TGTGCCAGCAGCGTATCCGACAGGACTGAAAAACTGTTTTTT. Its protein product is CASSVSDRTEKLFF.

The rearrangement joins TRBV5-8 to TRBJ1-2, with 9 bases fitting TRBD1. Unmatched junction bases numbered 8, after V lost 0 bases and J lost 8 bases. Per germline, CDR1 SGHTS and CDR2 YDEGEE. The length of the CDR3 is 15 residues. DNA for the CDR3: TGTGCCAGCAGCTTGGGGTCCCGGGACAGGGTCGGCTACACCTTC. This gives the protein CASSLGSRDRVGYTF.

J is TRBJ2-5 and V is TRBV7-8; possible D gene TRBD1, 8 bases. The CDR3 has 18 amino acids. Germline loops: CDR1 SGHVS, CDR2 FQNEAQ. Trimming removed 10 bases at V and 0 bases at J, with 27 bases between. The CDR3: CATPPADRVGGYQETQYF. DNA of the CDR3: TGTGCCACCCCTCCCGCGGACAGGGTCGGGGGGTACCAAGAGACCCAGTACTTC.

The rearrangement uses TRBV27 and TRBJ1-1; D possibly corresponds to TRBD1 (5 bases). This CDR3 is built from 12 residues. Germline CDR1 reads MNHEY; CDR2 reads SMNVEV (reference sequence). The V end lost 8 bases, the J end lost 1 base, and 8 bases lay between the germline ends. For the CDR3, the DNA is TGTGCCAGCTATAGGGGGAACACTGAAGCTTTCTTT. Amino acids: CASYRGNTEAFF.